A selection of T cell receptor beta chains follows, all from one sample in a study of blood T cell repertoires in COVID-19. Generated by immunoSEQ multiplex PCR, the TCRdb table keeps only in-frame clones and is missing some. The table shows hundreds of thousands of clones, with 80% to 90% occurring only once. The sample comprised peripheral blood. The receptors were gathered from a woman older than 75 with COVID-19, enrolled during active disease. The CDR3 runs from the conserved cysteine through the conserved F or W. D genes are given only for firm matches.

j_call d_call v_call cdr3_length cdr3_aa
TRBJ1-2 - TRBV6-6 13 CASSYEQRTGYTF
TRBJ2-7 TRBD1 TRBV10-3 14 CAISNRDRESEQYF
TRBJ1-6 TRBD1 TRBV7-3 14 CASSSSGGNSPLHF
TRBJ1-6 - TRBV7-8 16 CASRTDSTSYNSPLHF
TRBJ2-5 - TRBV7-9 14 CASSPELYQETQYF
TRBJ1-5 TRBD1 TRBV6-2/TRBV6-3 15 CASSYSRTGQQPQHF
TRBJ1-5 - TRBV3-1/TRBV3-2 13 CASSHFTVGPQHF
TRBJ2-5 TRBD2 TRBV7-2 16 CASSPKVREEGETQYF
TRBJ1-2 - TRBV6-5 13 CASSFGGAEGYTF
TRBJ2-7 TRBD2 TRBV19 16 CASKEAGREGLYEQYF
TRBJ1-5 - TRBV2 15 CASSEVTTSNQPQHF
TRBJ1-2 - TRBV4-1 15 CASSSPSEANYGYTF
TRBJ2-5 - TRBV7-3 16 CASSPEKTSRWETQYF
TRBJ2-2 - TRBV29-1 12 CTGSENTGELFF
TRBJ2-6 - TRBV28 15 CASTLPGSGANVLTF
TRBJ2-7 - TRBV5-4 15 CASSLVVAPLNEQYF
TRBJ2-1 TRBD2 TRBV10-3 18 CAISGLAGGSSTYNEQFF
TRBJ1-5 - TRBV15 16 CATSILQKFDNQPQHF
TRBJ2-4 TRBD1 TRBV5-1 18 CASRPGQATAGPKNIQYF
TRBJ2-3 TRBD2 TRBV28 17 CASSESGLAASTDTQYF
TRBJ1-1 TRBD1 TRBV7-9 13 CASSLAGGGEAFF
TRBJ1-5 - TRBV6-2/TRBV6-3 14 CASSLDRTNQPQHF
TRBJ1-1 TRBD1 TRBV5-1 12 CASSQGQGEAFF
TRBJ1-2 TRBD1 TRBV7-9 17 CASSRGTGTHGNYGYTF
TRBJ1-4 TRBD1 TRBV5-6 13 CASSLYRGPKLFF
TRBJ2-5 - TRBV20-1 16 CSASSGNSPFQETQYF
TRBJ1-5 - TRBV7-8 16 CASSLARGHRNQPQHF
TRBJ2-2 TRBD2 TRBV5-4 17 CASSISLTGGRTGELFF
TRBJ1-3 TRBD1 TRBV5-1 15 CASSITGDSGNTIYF
TRBJ2-1 TRBD2 TRBV7-3 14 CASSLAGGINEQFF
TRBJ2-5 TRBD1 TRBV19 15 CASSSPATGGETQYF
TRBJ2-5 - TRBV6-6 15 CASSFLAAPKETQYF
TRBJ1-1 - TRBV6-5 15 CASSQPGPGGGEAFF
TRBJ2-1 TRBD2 TRBV7-2 15 CASSLRTSGGARQFF
TRBJ1-3 - TRBV25-1 14 CASSAQGFGNTIYF
TRBJ2-3 TRBD1 TRBV9 14 CASSVDNRGDTQYF
TRBJ1-2 - TRBV6-5 13 CASKSGGLYGYTF
TRBJ2-7 - TRBV10-3 14 CAISATGISYEQYF
TRBJ1-1 - TRBV3-1/TRBV3-2 14 CASSLLTPGTEAFF
TRBJ2-5 - TRBV11-3 13 CASRGEAQETQYF
TRBJ1-1 - TRBV6-6 13 CASSSNPEPEAFF
TRBJ1-1 - TRBV5-5 13 CASSSSMNTEAFF
TRBJ1-1 TRBD1 TRBV28 15 CASRTGGVVNTEAFF
TRBJ1-5 - TRBV6-6 16 CASSSGSGGPGQPQHF
TRBJ1-2 - TRBV29-1 15 CSVKTGQVGNYGYTF
TRBJ1-5 TRBD1 TRBV6-5 14 CASSSTGGQQPQHF
TRBJ1-1 - TRBV19 14 CASALNRVNTEAFF
TRBJ2-5 - TRBV7-7 12 CASSLVGETQYF
TRBJ1-5 - TRBV7-6 13 CASSRDINQPQHF
TRBJ2-7 TRBD1 TRBV27 14 CASSPDRDLYEQYF